This is a list of T cell receptor beta chains from one sample in a study of a mutant IDH1 vaccine in newly diagnosed glioma. Sequencing used immunoSEQ multiplex PCR; TCRdb keeps in-frame clones, though not all of them. The table has 65,000 or so clones, about 85% seen once. Their target antigens are unknown. The sample here was PBMCs, taken from a glioma patient whose treatment included an IDH1 peptide vaccine. The source of these receptors is a man in his thirties or forties with glioma. Each CDR3 is given with its conserved first and last residue. The D gene is left open where the match is weak. Clone size is shown for a subset of rows, as once, few, many or a class of expanded clone.

TRBJ1-2 | NA | NA | TRBV7-2 | TGTGCCAGCAGCGGCCAAATGGCCCTCTATGGCTACACCTTC | CASSGQMALYGYTF
TRBJ2-7 | NA | NA | TRBV2 | TGTGCAACCACCGGCGGGGCCTTCTACGAGCAGTACTTC | CATTGGAFYEQYF
TRBJ1-6 | TRBD1 | NA | TRBV4-1 | TGCGCCAGCAGCCAAGAGGGAGGGGGCAATTCACCCCTCCACTTT | CASSQEGGGNSPLHF
TRBJ2-2 | TRBD2 | NA | TRBV5-1 | TGCGCCAGTCTCCCGGGGCTAGCGGGGAGCACCGGGGAGCTGTTTTTT | CASLPGLAGSTGELFF
TRBJ2-7 | TRBD2 | NA | TRBV19 | TGTGCGACGCAGCGACTAGCGGGGGCCTACGAGCAGTACTTC | CATQRLAGAYEQYF
TRBJ2-1 | TRBD2 | NA | TRBV28 | TGTGCCAGCAGTGGCGCCACTAGCGGGGGATTCGATGAGCAGTTCTTC | CASSGATSGGFDEQFF
TRBJ1-5 | NA | NA | TRBV6-1 | TGTGCCAGCAGTAGAACAGGGTCCAATCAGCCCCAGCATTTT | CASSRTGSNQPQHF
TRBJ2-1 | NA | NA | TRBV27 | TGTGCCAGCGGGCAAAGGGTACAAATTTTAGATGAGCAGTTCTTC | CASGQRVQILDEQFF
TRBJ2-4 | TRBD2 | NA | TRBV4-1 | TGCGCCAGCAGCCAAGTCTCCAGCGGGGGGGACATTCAGTACTTC | CASSQVSSGGDIQYF
TRBJ2-1 | TRBD2 | NA | TRBV4-1 | TGCGCCAGCAGCCGAGCGGGGCCCCCCTACAATGAGCAGTTCTTC | CASSRAGPPYNEQFF
TRBJ1-2 | TRBD1 | NA | TRBV2 | TGTGCCAGCAGTGAACGACAGGGCCTGCATGGCTACACCTTC | CASSERQGLHGYTF
TRBJ2-5 | NA | once | TRBV5-4 | TGTGCCAGCAGCTTGGGACTGTCAGGAGAGACCCAGTACTTC | CASSLGLSGETQYF
TRBJ1-1 | TRBD1 | few | TRBV28 | TGTGCCAGCAGTTTCCTCGTGGGACAGGTGTACACTGAAGCTTTCTTT | CASSFLVGQVYTEAFF
TRBJ2-7 | TRBD1 | NA | TRBV10-3 | TGTGCCATCAGCCGACCCCCGGGACAGTTGACCTACGAGCAGTACTTC | CAISRPPGQLTYEQYF
TRBJ2-2 | NA | NA | TRBV2 | TGTGCCAGCAACGACGGTGTATCGAACACCGGGGAGCTGTTTTTT | CASNDGVSNTGELFF
TRBJ1-1 | NA | NA | TRBV5-1 | TGCGCCAGCAGCTTGGACAGCGTTCGCACTGAAGCTTTCTTT | CASSLDSVRTEAFF
TRBJ1-2 | NA | once | TRBV14 | TGTGCCAGCAGCCCCGGACAAATTCCTTATGGCTACACCTTC | CASSPGQIPYGYTF
TRBJ1-2 | NA | NA | TRBV7-2 | TGTGCCAGCAGCTTAGACGAATCTATTAACTATGGCTACACCTTC | CASSLDESINYGYTF
TRBJ1-5 | NA | NA | TRBV19 | TGTGCCAGTAGTTTCCAGTGGGGAGGAAATCAGCCCCAGCATTTT | CASSFQWGGNQPQHF
TRBJ2-1 | NA | once | TRBV20-1 | TGCAGTGCTAGACAGAACAATGAGCAGTTCTTC | CSARQNNEQFF
TRBJ2-1 | TRBD1 | NA | TRBV11-2 | TGTGCCAGCAGCTCCAAGGGACAGGTGCGTGGCAATGAGCAGTTCTTC | CASSSKGQVRGNEQFF
TRBJ2-7 | TRBD2 | NA | TRBV5-1 | TGCGCCAGCAGCTTGCCCGGGACTAGCGGGGAACAAGGGCAGTACTTC | CASSLPGTSGEQGQYF
TRBJ1-1 | NA | NA | TRBV6-5 | TGTGCCAGCAGTTACTTGCAGAACACTGAAGCTTTCTTT | CASSYLQNTEAFF
TRBJ1-1 | TRBD1 | NA | TRBV29-1 | TGCAGCGTCGTACAGGGGGGCACTGAAGCTTTCTTT | CSVVQGGTEAFF
TRBJ2-3 | NA | NA | TRBV5-1 | TGCGCCAGCAGCTTAGCACAGACAGCGAGCACAGATACGCAGTATTTT | CASSLAQTASTDTQYF
TRBJ1-1 | NA | NA | TRBV5-1 | TGCGCCAGCAGGGGCAACCTGAACACTGAAGCTTTCTTT | CASRGNLNTEAFF
TRBJ1-6 | NA | NA | TRBV5-6 | TGTGCCAGCAGCTCGGGGGGCCGGGCGTTCTCCTATAATTCACCCCTCCACTTT | CASSSGGRAFSYNSPLHF
TRBJ2-1 | NA | NA | TRBV18 | TGTGCCAGCTCAACGGCGAACAGTGAGCAGTTCTTC | CASSTANSEQFF
TRBJ2-1 | TRBD1 | NA | TRBV6-1 | TGTGCCAGCAGCATCGGGACAGGGGGCTGGAATGAGCAGTTCTTC | CASSIGTGGWNEQFF
TRBJ2-6 | NA | NA | TRBV30 | TGTGCCTGGGAAGTGGGCCCAGGCTCATCGGCCAACGTCCTGACTTTC | CAWEVGPGSSANVLTF
TRBJ2-1 | NA | once | TRBV5-1 | TGCGCCAGCAGCGAGGGCGACCAACCTTACAATGAGCAGTTCTTC | CASSEGDQPYNEQFF
TRBJ1-1 | NA | NA | TRBV6-5 | TGTGCCAGCAGTTACCTGGGGGGGGTCACTGAAGCTTTCTTT | CASSYLGGVTEAFF
TRBJ2-7 | NA | NA | TRBV11-2 | TGTGCCAGCAGCTTAGATCAGTACGAGCAGTACTTC | CASSLDQYEQYF
TRBJ1-5 | TRBD1 | NA | TRBV19 | TGTGCCACTAGGTCGGGACAGGGTTTAGAGCCCCAGCATTTT | CATRSGQGLEPQHF
TRBJ2-7 | TRBD2 | NA | TRBV4-2 | TGTGCCAGCAGCCAGGTAGGGACTAGCGGCTACGAGCAGTACTTC | CASSQVGTSGYEQYF
TRBJ1-2 | NA | NA | TRBV5-1 | TGCGCCAGCAGCTTGGGATTGGTTGTCCCTGACTATGGCTACACCTTC | CASSLGLVVPDYGYTF
TRBJ2-2 | NA | NA | TRBV19 | TGTGCCAGTAGTATAGTTGGCAGGGTTAACACCGGGGAGCTGTTTTTT | CASSIVGRVNTGELFF
TRBJ2-5 | TRBD1 | NA | TRBV5-1 | TGCGCCAGCAGCTTGGAGACGGGACAGGGACAAGAGACCCAGTACTTC | CASSLETGQGQETQYF
TRBJ2-7 | NA | NA | TRBV14 | TGTGCCAGCAGCCAAGATCGGCGCAGGTACGAGCAGTACTTC | CASSQDRRRYEQYF
TRBJ2-7 | TRBD1 | NA | TRBV4-1 | TGCGCCAGCAGCCGGAACAGGGGTCCCTACGAGCAGTACTTC | CASSRNRGPYEQYF
TRBJ2-5 | NA | NA | TRBV11-2 | TGTGCCAGCAGCTCAGCCTCCGAAGAGACCCAGTACTTC | CASSSASEETQYF
TRBJ1-4 | NA | few | TRBV30 | TGTGCCTGGAGTGTATGGCGCGGGGGTAATGAAAAACTGTTTTTT | CAWSVWRGGNEKLFF
TRBJ2-1 | NA | NA | TRBV6-5 | TGTGCCAGCAGTTACTTCGTGGGGGGTGAGCAGTTCTTC | CASSYFVGGEQFF
TRBJ2-3 | NA | once | TRBV19 | TGTGCCAGTAGTATATCGAGGGGTTACACAGATACGCAGTATTTT | CASSISRGYTDTQYF
TRBJ1-2 | NA | few | TRBV19 | TGTGCCAGTAGTACCGGGACTATTTACGGCTACACCTTC | CASSTGTIYGYTF
TRBJ1-1 | TRBD1 | NA | TRBV5-5 | TGTGCCAGCAGCATAGGACAGGGGGCAATGAACACTGAAGCTTTCTTT | CASSIGQGAMNTEAFF
TRBJ2-3 | NA | few | TRBV29-1 | TGCAGCGTTGGGGGACTCTCTAGCACAGATACGCAGTATTTT | CSVGGLSSTDTQYF
TRBJ2-7 | TRBD2 | NA | TRBV7-9 | TGTGCCAGCAGCACTCGGGGGGGCCACGAGCAGTACTTC | CASSTRGGHEQYF